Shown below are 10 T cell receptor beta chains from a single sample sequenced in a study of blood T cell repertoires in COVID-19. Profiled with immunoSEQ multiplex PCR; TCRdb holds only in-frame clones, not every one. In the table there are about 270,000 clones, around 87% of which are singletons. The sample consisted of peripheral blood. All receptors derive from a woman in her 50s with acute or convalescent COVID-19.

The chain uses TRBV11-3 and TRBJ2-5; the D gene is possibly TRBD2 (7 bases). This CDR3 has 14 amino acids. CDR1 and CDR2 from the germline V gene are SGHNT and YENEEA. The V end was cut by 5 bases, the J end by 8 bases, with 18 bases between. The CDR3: CASSRRRGAVTQYF. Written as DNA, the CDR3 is TGTGCCAGCAGCCGTAGACGGGGGGCGGTAACCCAGTACTTC.

The CDR3 DNA is TGCGCCAGCAGCCAGGGGACTACCATTCAAGAGACCCAGTACTTC. This codes for CASSQGTTIQETQYF. The chain employs TRBV4-1 and TRBJ2-5; 7 bases line up with TRBD2. Germline CDR1 is MGHRA and CDR2 is YSYEKL. Losses at the gene ends were 3 bases for V and 2 bases for J; bases not matched to a gene: 6. The CDR3 is 15 amino acids.

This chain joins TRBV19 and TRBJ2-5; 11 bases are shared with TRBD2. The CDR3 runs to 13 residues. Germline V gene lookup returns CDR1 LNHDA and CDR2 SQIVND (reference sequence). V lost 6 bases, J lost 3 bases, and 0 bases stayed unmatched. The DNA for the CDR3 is TGTGCCAGTAGGACTAGCGGGGAAGAGACCCAGTACTTC. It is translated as CASRTSGEETQYF.

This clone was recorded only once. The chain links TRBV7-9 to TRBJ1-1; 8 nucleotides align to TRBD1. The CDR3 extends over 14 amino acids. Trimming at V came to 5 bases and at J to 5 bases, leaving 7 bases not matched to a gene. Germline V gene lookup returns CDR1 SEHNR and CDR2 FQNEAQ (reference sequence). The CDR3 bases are TGTGCCAGCAGCCAGACAGGGGTGGGGACTGAAGCTTTCTTT. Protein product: CASSQTGVGTEAFF.

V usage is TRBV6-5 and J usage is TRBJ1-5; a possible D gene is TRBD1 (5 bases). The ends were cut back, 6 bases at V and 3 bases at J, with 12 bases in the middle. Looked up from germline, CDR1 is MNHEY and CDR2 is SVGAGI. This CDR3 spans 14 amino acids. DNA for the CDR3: TGTGCCAGCAGACGGCCAGGACACAATCAGCCCCAGCATTTT. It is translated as CASRRPGHNQPQHF.

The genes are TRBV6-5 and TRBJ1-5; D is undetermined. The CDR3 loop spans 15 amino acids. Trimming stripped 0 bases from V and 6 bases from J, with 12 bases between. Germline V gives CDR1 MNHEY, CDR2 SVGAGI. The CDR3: CASSYSYQPGQPQHF. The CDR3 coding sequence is TGTGCCAGCAGTTACTCGTATCAGCCGGGTCAGCCCCAGCATTTT.

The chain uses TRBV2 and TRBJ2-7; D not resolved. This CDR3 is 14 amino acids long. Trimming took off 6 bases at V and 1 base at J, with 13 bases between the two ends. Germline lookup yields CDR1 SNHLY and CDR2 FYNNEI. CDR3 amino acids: CASRLEISSYEQYF. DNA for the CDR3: TGTGCCAGCAGATTAGAGATTTCGTCCTACGAGCAGTACTTC.

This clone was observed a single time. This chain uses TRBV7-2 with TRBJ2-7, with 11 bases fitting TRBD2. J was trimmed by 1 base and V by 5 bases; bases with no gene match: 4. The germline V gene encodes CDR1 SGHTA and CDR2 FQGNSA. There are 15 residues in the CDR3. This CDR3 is CASSQLAGASYEQYF. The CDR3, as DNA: TGTGCCAGCAGCCAACTAGCGGGGGCTTCCTACGAGCAGTACTTC.

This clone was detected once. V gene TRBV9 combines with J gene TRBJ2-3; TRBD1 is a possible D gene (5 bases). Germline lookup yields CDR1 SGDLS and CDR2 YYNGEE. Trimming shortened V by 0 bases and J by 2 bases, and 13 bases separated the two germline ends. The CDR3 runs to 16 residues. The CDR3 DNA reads TGTGCCAGCAGCGTAGCTTTCAGGGAAAACACAGATACGCAGTATTTT. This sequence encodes CASSVAFRENTDTQYF.

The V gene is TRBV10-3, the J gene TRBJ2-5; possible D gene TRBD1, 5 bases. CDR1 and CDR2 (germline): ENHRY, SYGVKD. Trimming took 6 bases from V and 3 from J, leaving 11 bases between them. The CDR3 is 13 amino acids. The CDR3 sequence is CAIRRDSEETQYF. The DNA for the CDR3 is TGTGCCATCAGGAGAGACAGCGAAGAGACCCAGTACTTC.